The 8 T cell receptor beta chains listed next were all sequenced from one sample in a study of T-cell memory formation after mild COVID-19. TCRdb used MiXCR to reprocess the 5' RACE reads, holding one entry per CDR3 protein. The table records about 400,000 distinct CDR3 sequences, around a quarter of them present only once. The sample taken for sequencing was PBMCs or a T cell subset sorted from them (not recorded which). These receptor sequences come from an adult woman who had mild COVID-19 (a few samples of this study predate the infection). Cell type and time point are not known.

The rearrangement uses TRBV12-3 or TRBV12-4 and TRBJ2-5, with D possibly matching TRBD1 (6 bases). This CDR3 is 15 amino acids long. V lost 1 base and J lost 3, with 12 bases in between. The CDR3 DNA is TGTGCCAGCAGTTTAGTACAGGGAAGGGAAGAGACCCAGTACTTC. As protein: CASSLVQGREETQYF.

A single count supports this clonotype. The rearrangement links TRBV12-3 or TRBV12-4 to TRBJ1-5; 8 nucleotides line up with TRBD1. Unmatched junction bases numbered 8, after V lost 6 bases and J lost 7 bases. This CDR3 spans 14 amino acids. The CDR3 DNA follows: TGTGCCAGCAGCATTTCCCACAGGGGGCAGCCCCAGCATTTT. This gives the protein CASSISHRGQPQHF.

This chain connects TRBV6-5 to TRBJ2-7, with 7 bases aligning to TRBD1. V lost 6 bases to trimming and J lost 6 bases; unmatched junction nucleotides: 14. The germline V gene has CDR1 MNHEY and CDR2 SVGAGI. The CDR3 runs 15 residues. The CDR3 spells CASRADRVLGGEQYF. The CDR3 DNA reads as TGTGCCAGCAGGGCAGACAGGGTGTTAGGGGGCGAGCAGTACTTC.

The V and J genes are TRBV12-3 or TRBV12-4 and TRBJ2-5; D remains unclear. CDR3 size: 14 residues. V lost 6 bases and J lost 4, with 15 bases in between. For the CDR3, the DNA is TGTGCCAGCAGCCGTAATCCCTTACTAGAGACCCAGTACTTC. Its protein is CASSRNPLLETQYF.

The chain combines TRBV12-3 or TRBV12-4 with TRBJ2-1; 7 nucleotides align to TRBD2. V was clipped by 5 bases and J by 10 bases; unmatched bases: 8. This CDR3 has 13 amino acids. As DNA, the CDR3 is TGTGCCAGCAGTCAGGAGCTAGCGGTAGAGCAGTTCTTC. This sequence encodes CASSQELAVEQFF.

This chain connects TRBV29-1 to TRBJ1-2, with 10 bases that match TRBD1. The CDR3 has 13 residues. CDR1 SQVTM and CDR2 ANQGSEA come from the germline V gene. V dropped 7 bases and J dropped 3; count of bases not matched to a gene: 5. CDR3 coding DNA: TGCAGCGCGGGACAGGGGCGGGACTATGGCTACACCTTC. Translated, it gives CSAGQGRDYGYTF.

This clonotype was recorded a few times. This chain uses TRBV7-6 with TRBJ2-1; D is perhaps TRBD2 (6 bases). The V gene lost 1 base and the J gene lost 10 bases, with 8 bases spanning the gap. The CDR3 sequence is 12 residues long. In germline, CDR1 is SGHVS, CDR2 FNYEAQ. The CDR3 loop reads CASSLDGGEQFF. The CDR3 region has the DNA TGTGCCAGCAGCTTAGACGGGGGAGAGCAGTTCTTC.

The J gene is TRBJ2-1, the V gene TRBV5-1; 7 bases align to TRBD1. Germline-derived CDR1 and CDR2 are SGHRS and YFSETQ. The CDR3 contains 14 residues. The junction had 2 bases not matched to a gene; V was cut back by 2 bases and J by 3 bases. CDR3 nucleotide sequence: TGCGCCAGCAGCTTCGGACAGGACTACAATGAGCAGTTCTTC. Its protein is CASSFGQDYNEQFF.